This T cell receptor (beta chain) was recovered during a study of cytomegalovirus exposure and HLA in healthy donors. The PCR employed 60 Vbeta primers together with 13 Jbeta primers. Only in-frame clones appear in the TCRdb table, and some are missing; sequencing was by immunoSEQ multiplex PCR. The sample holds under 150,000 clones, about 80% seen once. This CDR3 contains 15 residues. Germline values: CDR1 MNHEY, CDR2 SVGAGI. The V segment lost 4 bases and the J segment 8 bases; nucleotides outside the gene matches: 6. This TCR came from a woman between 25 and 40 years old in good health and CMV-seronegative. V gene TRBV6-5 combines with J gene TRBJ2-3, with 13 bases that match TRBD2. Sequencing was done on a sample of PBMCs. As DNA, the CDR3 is TGTGCCAGCAGTTCCAGGACTAGCGGGAGCGGTACGCAGTATTTT. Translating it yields CASSSRTSGSGTQYF.